Here is one TCR beta chain with its context. FACS enriched CD8+ TEMRA cells, while bulk CD8+ and CD4+ were negatively isolated. This specimen belongs to a study of CD8 T cells in Susac syndrome. When the RNA was reverse transcribed, random hexamers were used with an input of about 0.5 to 1 ug. The amplification used immunoSEQ multiplex PCR on TCR beta CDR3; it spanned 54 Vbeta and 13 Jbeta. From the immunoSEQ multiplex PCR reads, TCRdb called clonotypes with MiXCR, one entry per CDR3 protein. The sample shows under 350,000 distinct CDR3 sequences, about 90% of them seen only once. V lost 0 bases and J lost 2; bases outside the gene matches: 17. Germline values: CDR1 ENHRY, CDR2 SYGVKD. The CDR3 covers 21 residues.

This TCR derives from a human donor with multiple sclerosis. Sequencing was done on a sample of CD4+ T cells from PBMCs. The rearrangement joins TRBV10-3 to TRBJ2-3, with 10 bases identical to TRBD2. The CDR3 nucleotides read TGTGCCATCAGTGAGTCGTCGGCTAGCGGGGGAGGCTCGCTCCTCACAGATACGCAGTATTTT. As protein: CAISESSASGGGSLLTDTQYF.